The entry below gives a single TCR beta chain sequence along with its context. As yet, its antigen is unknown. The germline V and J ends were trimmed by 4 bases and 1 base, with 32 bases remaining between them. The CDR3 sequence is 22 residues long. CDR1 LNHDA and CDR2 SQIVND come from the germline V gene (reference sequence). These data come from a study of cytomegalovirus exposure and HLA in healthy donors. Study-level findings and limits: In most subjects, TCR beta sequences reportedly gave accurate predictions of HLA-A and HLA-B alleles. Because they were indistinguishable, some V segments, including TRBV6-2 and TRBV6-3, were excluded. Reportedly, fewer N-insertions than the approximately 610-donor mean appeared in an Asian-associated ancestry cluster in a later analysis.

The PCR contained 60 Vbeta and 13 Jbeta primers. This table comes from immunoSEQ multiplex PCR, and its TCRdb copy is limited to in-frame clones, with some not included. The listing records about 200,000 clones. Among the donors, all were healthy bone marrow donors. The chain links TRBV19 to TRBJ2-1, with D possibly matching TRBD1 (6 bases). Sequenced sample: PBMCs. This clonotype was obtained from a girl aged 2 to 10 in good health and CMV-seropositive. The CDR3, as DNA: TGTGCCAGTAGTACTACACCTACTCAGAAAACCCCTACAGGGCCTTCCTACAATGAGCAGTTCTTC. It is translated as CASSTTPTQKTPTGPSYNEQFF.